One and the same sample provided the 21 T cell receptor beta chains below, sequenced in a study of cytomegalovirus exposure and HLA in healthy donors. With 60 Vbeta and 13 Jbeta primers, the PCR was carried out. Using immunoSEQ multiplex PCR, the repertoire was profiled, and TCRdb retains in-frame clones only, with some absent. The sample lists under 200,000 clones; roughly 83% were seen once. Source material: PBMCs. These receptors all stem from a boy younger than 18 in good health and CMV-seronegative.

The chain has TRBV4-2 and TRBJ2-5, with a tentative D call TRBD2 (5 bases). V gave up 0 bases and J gave up 1 base, with 12 bases separating them. The CDR3 is made up of 16 amino acids. Germline CDR1 is LGHNA and CDR2 is YNFKEQ. The CDR3 here is CASSQDGDYLQETQYF. DNA for the CDR3: TGTGCCAGCAGCCAAGACGGTGACTATCTCCAAGAGACCCAGTACTTC.

V is TRBV19 and J is TRBJ2-7, with D maybe TRBD2 (5 bases). V was trimmed by 4 bases and J by 2 bases, leaving 12 bases between them. The germline V gene has CDR1 LNHDA and CDR2 SQIVND (reference sequence). The CDR3 totals 14 residues. CDR3 coding DNA: TGTGCCAGTAGTACAGGAGGTTCGGCCTACGAGCAGTACTTC. Amino acid sequence: CASSTGGSAYEQYF.

The V gene is TRBV10-3, the J gene TRBJ2-7, with 10 nucleotides matching TRBD2. CDR1 is ENHRY, CDR2 SYGVKD, per germline. The CDR3 is 13 amino acids. V was pared by 8 bases and J by 1 base, with 2 bases of the junction left unmatched. CDR3 in amino acids: CAILAGDSYEQYF. The CDR3 DNA reads TGTGCCATCCTAGCGGGAGATTCCTACGAGCAGTACTTC.

The V and J genes are TRBV9 and TRBJ1-1; a weak D match, TRBD1 (5 bases). V lost 0 bases and J lost 5, with 11 bases in between. The CDR3 length is 14 residues. Germline V gives CDR1 SGDLS, CDR2 YYNGEE. CDR3 in amino acids: CASSVGQGRTEAFF. The CDR3 nucleotides read TGTGCCAGCAGCGTAGGGCAGGGTCGGACTGAAGCTTTCTTT.

A single count supports this clone. This chain uses TRBV28 with TRBJ1-1; D is ambiguous. This CDR3 spans 14 amino acids. Looked up from germline, CDR1 is MDHEN and CDR2 is SYDVKM. V was trimmed by 2 bases and J by 4 bases, leaving 11 bases between them. DNA for the CDR3: TGTGCCAGCAGTTTAAACATGGTACGCACTGAAGCTTTCTTT. Protein product: CASSLNMVRTEAFF. Full variable domain (outside the CDR3, taken from reference TRBV28 and TRBJ1-1): DVKVTQSSRYLVKRTGEKVFLECVQDMDHENMFWYRQDPGLGLRLIYFSYDVKMKEKGDIPEGYSVSREKKERFSLILESASTNQTSMYLCASSLNMVRTEAFFGQGTRLTVV.

This CDR3 is CAWSTQGGNQPQHF. In DNA, the CDR3 is TGTGCCTGGAGTACACAGGGCGGCAATCAGCCCCAGCATTTT. V usage is TRBV30 and J usage is TRBJ1-5; D might be TRBD1 (6 bases). The V gene's germline CDR1 is GTSNPN and CDR2 SVGIG (reference sequence). The CDR3 runs 14 residues. The V gene lost 2 bases and the J gene lost 2 bases, with 10 bases spanning the gap.

This chain uses TRBV6-6 with TRBJ2-1; D is perhaps TRBD2 (5 bases). The germline V gene has CDR1 MNHNY and CDR2 SVGAGI (reference sequence). The CDR3 runs to 16 residues. Trimming cost V 6 bases and J 0 bases, with 15 bases left between them. The CDR3, as DNA: TGTGCCAGCAGCCTTCGAGGGCAGAGCTCCTACAATGAGCAGTTCTTC. Translated, it gives CASSLRGQSSYNEQFF.

This clone was observed a single time. The chain is built from TRBV13 and TRBJ2-1; D is unresolved. Germline V CDR1 and CDR2: PRHDT, FYEKMQ (reference sequence). The length of the CDR3 is 13 residues. V dropped 10 bases and J dropped 4 bases, with 14 bases sitting between them. CDR3 nucleotide sequence: TGTGCCACGAACAGCAACCCTTACAATGAGCAGTTCTTC. It codes for CATNSNPYNEQFF.

This clone came up a few times. The genes are TRBV5-1 and TRBJ1-1, with TRBD1 matching 7 bases. The CDR3 spans 15 residues. Losses at the gene ends were 0 bases for V and 6 bases for J; bases not matched to a gene: 8. Germline lookup yields CDR1 SGHRS and CDR2 YFSETQ. As DNA, the CDR3 is TGCGCCAGCAGCTTGGCGACAGGGTTTGACGCTGAAGCTTTCTTT. Its protein is CASSLATGFDAEAFF.

The V call is TRBV27, the J call TRBJ1-2; 7 bases are shared with TRBD1. The CDR3 sequence is 13 residues long. Per germline, CDR1 MNHEY and CDR2 SMNVEV (reference sequence). J lost 8 bases, V lost 6 bases, and 9 bases had no gene match. The CDR3 DNA reads as TGTGCCAGCAGGGACCGACAGGGTTCCGGCTACACCTTC. Its protein product is CASRDRQGSGYTF.

This chain links TRBV4-3 with TRBJ2-2; no clear D gene. V was shortened by 1 base and J by 2 bases, with 8 bases between the two germline ends. Germline loops: CDR1 LGHNA, CDR2 YSLEER. CDR3 size: 15 residues. CDR3: CASSQVSGNTGELFF. The CDR3 coding sequence is TGCGCCAGCAGCCAAGTCTCAGGCAACACCGGGGAGCTGTTTTTT.

The chain carries TRBV6-5 and TRBJ2-1; possible D gene TRBD1, 5 bases. The V end was cut by 2 bases, the J end by 0 bases, with 8 bases between. In germline, CDR1 is MNHEY, CDR2 SVGAGI. There are 15 residues in the CDR3. The CDR3 is CASSYAGISYNEQFF. The CDR3, as DNA: TGTGCCAGCAGTTACGCAGGGATCTCCTACAATGAGCAGTTCTTC.

The chain joins TRBV28 to TRBJ1-2, with D possibly matching TRBD1 (5 bases). The CDR3 contains 13 residues. Germline V gene sequence: CDR1 MDHEN, CDR2 SYDVKM. Trimming cost V 6 bases and J 5 bases, with 13 bases left between them. This CDR3 reads CASRPPGGYGYTF. DNA for the CDR3: TGTGCCAGCAGGCCCCCCGGGGGTTATGGCTACACCTTC.

The chain links TRBV7-9 to TRBJ2-1; D uncertain. Between the trimmed V and J ends, which lost 4 bases and 8 bases, there was a span of 15 bases. The CDR3 has 14 residues. The germline CDR1 and CDR2 sequences are SEHNR and FQNEAQ (reference sequence). In nucleotides, the CDR3 is TGTGCCAGCAGCTCCCTCGCGAACTTTTATGAGCAGTTCTTC. This gives the protein CASSSLANFYEQFF.

This chain joins TRBV6-1 and TRBJ2-7, with D unresolved. The length of the CDR3 is 10 residues. V was shortened by 6 bases and J by 6 bases, with 6 bases between the two germline ends. Germline-derived CDR1 and CDR2 are MNHNS and SASEGT. CDR3 DNA sequence: TGTGCCAGCAGCCTCTCCGAGCAGTACTTC. Translated, it gives CASSLSEQYF.

The rearrangement uses TRBV5-8 and TRBJ2-3; 16 nucleotides agree with TRBD2. The junction had 6 bases not matched to a gene; V was cut back by 4 bases and J by 1 base. Germline lookup yields CDR1 SGHTS and CDR2 YDEGEE. The CDR3 length is 18 residues. CDR3 amino acids: CASSPGLAGGQGTDTQYF. The CDR3 nucleotides are TGTGCCAGCAGCCCGGGACTAGCGGGGGGGCAAGGCACAGATACGCAGTATTTT.

This sequence joins TRBV5-4 and TRBJ2-2, with 9 bases lining up with TRBD1. This CDR3 comprises 15 residues. Germline CDR1 and CDR2: SGHNT and YYREEE (reference sequence). V lost 2 bases to trimming and J lost 7 bases; unmatched junction nucleotides: 6. The CDR3: CASSLYRGRSGELFF. The CDR3 coding sequence is TGTGCCAGCAGCTTATACAGGGGGCGAAGCGGGGAGCTGTTTTTT.

The chain has TRBV9 and TRBJ2-2; D gene unclear. Germline V gives CDR1 SGDLS, CDR2 YYNGEE. The CDR3 is 12 residues long. The V and J ends lost 4 bases and 5 bases respectively, with 6 bases between them. The CDR3 DNA sequence: TGTGCCAGCAGCTCCCAAACCGGGGAGCTGTTTTTT. Translation: CASSSQTGELFF.

In this sample, this clone turned up once. The chain uses TRBV5-1 and TRBJ2-7; 7 bases are shared with TRBD2. The CDR3 length is 19 residues. The germline gives CDR1 SGHRS, CDR2 YFSETQ. The V gene end was trimmed by 0 bases and the J gene end by 0 bases; junction bases not matched to a gene: 15. DNA of the CDR3: TGCGCCAGCAGCTTGGCCGGAGGCGGGAGTGGTTACTTCTCCTACGAGCAGTACTTC. Amino acids: CASSLAGGGSGYFSYEQYF.

V usage is TRBV4-1 and J usage is TRBJ2-3, with 16 bases that match TRBD2. The length of the CDR3 is 16 residues. The ends lost 6 bases at V and 0 bases at J; junction bases unmatched: 0. Germline V gene sequence: CDR1 MGHRA, CDR2 YSYEKL. Here the CDR3 reads CASRGLAGGSTDTQYF. CDR3 nucleotides: TGCGCCAGCAGGGGACTAGCGGGGGGGAGCACAGATACGCAGTATTTT.

V gene TRBV27 combines with J gene TRBJ1-1; no clear D. V lost 3 bases, J lost 4 bases, and 15 bases lay in between. Germline assignment: CDR1 MNHEY and CDR2 SMNVEV (reference sequence). CDR3 size: 15 residues. The CDR3 here is CASSLIFPGRTEAFF. The CDR3, as DNA: TGTGCCAGCAGTTTGATCTTCCCAGGTCGCACTGAAGCTTTCTTT.